The next 20 T cell receptor beta chains were all read from a single sample in a study of blood T cell repertoires in COVID-19. Profiled with immunoSEQ multiplex PCR; TCRdb holds only in-frame clones, not every one. The table shows 200,000 to 300,000 clones, with about four fifths occurring only once. The sequencing sample was made of peripheral blood. These receptors all stem from a woman older than 75 with acute or convalescent COVID-19.

This chain joins TRBV14 and TRBJ1-2; TRBD1 is a possible D gene (5 bases). Germline V gene sequence: CDR1 SGHDN, CDR2 FVKESK. Between the trimmed V and J ends, which lost 4 bases and 4 bases, there was a span of 13 bases. The CDR3 is 14 amino acids. CDR3 in amino acids: CASSRAGMSYGYTF. For the CDR3, the DNA is TGTGCCAGCAGCCGTGCAGGGATGAGCTATGGCTACACCTTC.

This clone was detected once. The rearrangement links TRBV5-1 to TRBJ1-5; TRBD1 agrees at 9 bases. V shed 5 bases and J 7 bases; nucleotides not matched to a gene: 4. The length of the CDR3 is 13 residues. Looked up from germline, CDR1 is SGHRS and CDR2 is YFSETQ. CDR3 DNA: TGCGCCAGCAGTCGGGACAGGGAACAGCCCCAGCATTTT. Residues: CASSRDREQPQHF.

Worth noting for this clone: Other DNA sequences in the sample encode the same CDR3. The chain has TRBV2 and TRBJ2-5; TRBD1 is a possible D gene (6 bases). V shed 4 bases and J shed 3 bases, with 12 bases lying between them. The CDR3 spans 14 residues. CDR1 SNHLY and CDR2 FYNNEI come from the germline V gene. The DNA for the CDR3 is TGTGCCAGCAGTGTTAGCACAGGGAAAGAGACCCAGTACTTC. It codes for CASSVSTGKETQYF.

The V gene is TRBV5-1, the J gene TRBJ2-1; 11 nucleotides align to TRBD2. The CDR3 runs 13 residues. Germline assignment: CDR1 SGHRS and CDR2 YFSETQ. The CDR3, as DNA: TGCGCTAGCGGGGGGGAGTCCTACAATGAGCAGTTCTTC. Translation gives CASGGESYNEQFF.

This clone was recorded a few times. This chain joins TRBV2 and TRBJ1-6; D might be TRBD1 (6 bases). The CDR3 has 14 amino acids. V lost 6 bases and J lost 5, with 11 bases in between. CDR1 SNHLY and CDR2 FYNNEI come from the germline V gene. The CDR3 DNA reads TGTGCCAGCAGAGGGACATCTAATAATTCACCCCTCCACTTT. Protein product: CASRGTSNNSPLHF.

The chain couples TRBV19 to TRBJ1-5; 7 bases line up with TRBD1. This CDR3 is 15 amino acids long. Germline trimming cut 5 bases from V and 5 bases from J; bases unmatched to any gene: 9. The germline V gene has CDR1 LNHDA and CDR2 SQIVND (reference sequence). CDR3 residues: CASSPDDRVHQPQHF. The CDR3 DNA reads as TGTGCCAGTAGTCCCGACGACAGGGTTCATCAGCCCCAGCATTTT.

In nucleotides, the CDR3 is TGTGCCAGCAGCTTAGGTTGGAGTCGTACTAATGAAAAACTGTTTTTT. This gives the protein CASSLGWSRTNEKLFF. V usage is TRBV7-6 and J usage is TRBJ1-4; D ambiguous. CDR1 is SGHVS and CDR2 is FNYEAQ in the germline V gene. Trimming removed 1 base from V and 2 bases from J, with 11 bases in between. The CDR3 is 16 residues long.

The chain has TRBV27 and TRBJ1-3, with a weak D call TRBD1 (5 bases). The CDR3 has 18 amino acids. Trimming removed 3 bases from V and 0 bases from J, with 18 bases in between. CDR1 and CDR2 (germline): MNHEY, SMNVEV (reference sequence). This chain's CDR3 is CASSFTSPRVSSGNTIYF. Written as DNA, the CDR3 is TGTGCCAGCAGTTTTACCTCCCCCAGGGTAAGCTCTGGAAACACCATATATTTT.

The chain uses TRBV5-1 and TRBJ2-3; possibly TRBD2 for D (6 bases). CDR1 is SGHRS, CDR2 YFSETQ, per germline. V was shortened by 4 bases and J by 2 bases, with 11 bases between the two germline ends. The CDR3 extends over 14 amino acids. The CDR3 DNA reads as TGCGCCAGCAGCGGAGGACTAATCACAGATACGCAGTATTTT. Protein: CASSGGLITDTQYF.

The rearrangement joins TRBV18 to TRBJ1-6, with TRBD1 matching over 8 bases. V dropped 6 bases and J dropped 3; count of bases not matched to a gene: 4. CDR3 length: 15 amino acids. The germline V gene has CDR1 KGHSH and CDR2 LQKENI. This CDR3 is CASSRTGNYNSPLHF. The CDR3 DNA is TGTGCCAGCTCCAGGACAGGGAACTATAATTCACCCCTCCACTTT.

The DNA of the CDR3 is TGTGCCAGCAGGGACAGGGAAGGTTACTCACCCCTCCACTTT. This sequence encodes CASRDREGYSPLHF. V and J are TRBV6-5 and TRBJ1-6; 8 nucleotides match TRBD1. The V gene's germline CDR1 is MNHEY and CDR2 SVGAGI. The CDR3 has 14 residues. The J segment lost 10 bases and the V segment lost 6 bases, leaving 8 bases of the junction unmatched.

V usage is TRBV2 and J usage is TRBJ2-6; 9 bases line up with TRBD1. The V gene end was trimmed by 7 bases and the J gene end by 10 bases; junction bases not matched to a gene: 5. There are 13 residues in the CDR3. Germline assignment: CDR1 SNHLY and CDR2 FYNNEI. The CDR3 is CASKKTGGNVLTF. CDR3 nucleotide sequence: TGTGCCAGCAAAAAGACAGGGGGAAACGTCCTGACTTTC.

This chain links TRBV21-1 with TRBJ2-6; the D segment call TRBD1 is taken from the table without a DNA check. TRBV21-1 is annotated as a pseudogene. The CDR3 sequence is 16 residues long. This CDR3 is CASSRWTGIGANVLTF. DNA of the CDR3: TGTGCCAGCAGCCGGTGGACAGGGATCGGGGCCAACGTCCTGACTTTC.

This sequence joins TRBV5-1 and TRBJ1-4, with D possibly TRBD1 on 5 matching bases. CDR3 length equals 14 residues. From germline, CDR1 is SGHRS and CDR2 YFSETQ. V lost 5 bases and J 0 bases, leaving 8 bases between the germline ends. CDR3 region: CASRTDATNEKLFF. CDR3 DNA: TGCGCCAGCAGGACAGACGCAACTAATGAAAAACTGTTTTTT. Full variable domain (rest looked up from reference TRBV5-1 and TRBJ1-4): KAGVTQTPRYLIKTRGQQVTLSCSPISGHRSVSWYQQTPGQGLQFLFEYFSETQRNKGNFPGRFSGRQFSNSRSEMNVSTLELGDSALYLCASRTDATNEKLFFGSGTQLSVL.

The chain carries TRBV2 and TRBJ2-3; TRBD2 matches at 7 bases. From germline, CDR1 is SNHLY and CDR2 FYNNEI. Trimming at V came to 4 bases and at J to 3 bases, leaving 16 bases not matched to a gene. There are 18 residues in the CDR3. In DNA, the CDR3 is TGTGCCAGCAGTGGTCCCCTATACGGGGAGGGAGCGACAGATACGCAGTATTTT. Its translation: CASSGPLYGEGATDTQYF.

This rearrangement joins TRBV27 to TRBJ1-5, with a tentative D call TRBD1 (6 bases). This CDR3 region has 18 residues. Between the trimmed V and J ends, which lost 2 bases and 0 bases, there was a span of 17 bases. Germline V gene sequence: CDR1 MNHEY, CDR2 SMNVEV (reference sequence). CDR3 bases: TGTGCCAGCAGTTTAACAGGACAGACGACCATTAGCAATCAGCCCCAGCATTTT. It specifies CASSLTGQTTISNQPQHF.

The CDR3 region has the DNA TGTGCCAGCAGCCAAAACAGGGGAATAGGCGCTGAAGCTTTCTTT. This codes for CASSQNRGIGAEAFF. V gene TRBV4-2 combines with J gene TRBJ1-1, with 7 bases lining up with TRBD1. This CDR3 has 15 residues. V was clipped by 2 bases and J by 6 bases; unmatched bases: 9. In germline, CDR1 is LGHNA, CDR2 YNFKEQ.

The chain uses TRBV10-3 and TRBJ1-5, with 7 bases matching TRBD1. Looked up from germline, CDR1 is ENHRY and CDR2 is SYGVKD. The length of the CDR3 is 13 residues. After removal of 8 bases from V and 4 bases from J, the junction contained 5 bases not matched to a gene. CDR3 sequence: CAIAGTANQPQHF. The DNA of the CDR3 is TGTGCCATCGCAGGGACAGCTAATCAGCCCCAGCATTTT.

This clone was found once. The gene calls are TRBV28 and TRBJ2-2, with a possible D match to TRBD2 (5 bases). The germline V gene encodes CDR1 MDHEN and CDR2 SYDVKM. This CDR3 spans 14 amino acids. V was clipped by 6 bases and J by 4 bases, with 12 bases between them. The CDR3 coding sequence is TGTGCCAGCAGCCCCGCAGGACTCACCGGGGAGCTGTTTTTT. As protein: CASSPAGLTGELFF.

The genes are TRBV13 and TRBJ2-2; TRBD1 is a possible D gene (6 bases). The V end was cut by 4 bases, the J end by 8 bases, with 17 bases between. Looked up from germline, CDR1 is PRHDT and CDR2 is FYEKMQ (reference sequence). The CDR3 sequence is 15 residues long. The DNA of the CDR3 is TGTGCCAGCAGCTACTCTGACAGGCGGATGGGGGAGCTGTTTTTT. This sequence encodes CASSYSDRRMGELFF.